Listed below are T cell receptor beta chains from one sample, sequenced in a study of shared clonotypes between healthy human individuals. The assay was immunoSEQ multiplex PCR, and TCRdb's table has in-frame clones only and misses some. The table lists about 2.3 million clones, roughly 93% of them singletons. The sample taken for sequencing was naive CD4+ T cells from PBMCs. The origin of the receptors is a man in his late teens or twenties in good health. Some clones in this sample may be carry-over from other donors' samples. Both conserved end residues are part of each CDR3. The D gene is left open where the match is weak. The size of a clone is reported for some rows only, either as once, few or many, or as a class for expanded clones.

v_call: TRBV5-1
d_call: NA
clone_size: NA
j_call: TRBJ2-3
cdr3_nt: TGCGCCAGCATCAAGTCCACAGATACGCAGTATTTT
cdr3_aa: CASIKSTDTQYF

v_call: TRBV6-5
d_call: TRBD1
clone_size: once
j_call: TRBJ2-7
cdr3_nt: TGTGCCAGCAGTTTGAACAGGGGACGGGGCGAGCAGTACTTC
cdr3_aa: CASSLNRGRGEQYF

v_call: TRBV18
d_call: NA
clone_size: NA
j_call: TRBJ2-7
cdr3_nt: TGTGCCAGCTCACCAGGGCAGGGCCATTCCTACGAGCAGTACTTC
cdr3_aa: CASSPGQGHSYEQYF

v_call: TRBV7-3
d_call: NA
clone_size: NA
j_call: TRBJ2-1
cdr3_nt: TGTGCCAGCAGCTTAAGTGCCAATGAGCAGTTCTTC
cdr3_aa: CASSLSANEQFF

v_call: TRBV18
d_call: NA
clone_size: NA
j_call: TRBJ1-5
cdr3_nt: TGTGCCAGCTCCGCGCAGAATAGCAATCAGCCCCAGCATTTT
cdr3_aa: CASSAQNSNQPQHF

v_call: TRBV19
d_call: NA
clone_size: NA
j_call: TRBJ2-2
cdr3_nt: TGTGCCAGTACTTTAGGGTGGCAGCCTAACACCGGGGAGCTGTTTTTT
cdr3_aa: CASTLGWQPNTGELFF

v_call: TRBV6-6
d_call: NA
clone_size: NA
j_call: TRBJ2-2
cdr3_nt: TGTGCCAGCATTTCGAGCGGGCTTGGGACCGGGGAGCTGTTTTTT
cdr3_aa: CASISSGLGTGELFF

v_call: TRBV9
d_call: NA
clone_size: NA
j_call: TRBJ1-1
cdr3_nt: TGTGCCAGCAGCGTAGCGGGGGGCGCGTCAATGAACACTGAAGCTTTCTTT
cdr3_aa: CASSVAGGASMNTEAFF

v_call: TRBV6-6
d_call: NA
clone_size: few
j_call: TRBJ2-5
cdr3_nt: TGTGCCAGCAGTTACTCTTACAGCCAAGAGACCCAGTACTTC
cdr3_aa: CASSYSYSQETQYF

v_call: TRBV6-1
d_call: NA
clone_size: NA
j_call: TRBJ1-4
cdr3_nt: TGTGCCAGCAGTGAAAGACCGGGGGGCTGGGAAAAACTGTTTTTT
cdr3_aa: CASSERPGGWEKLFF

v_call: TRBV5-1
d_call: NA
clone_size: NA
j_call: TRBJ1-1
cdr3_nt: TGCGCCAGCAGCATTGTGGGATGGGGAGAAACTGAAGCTTTCTTT
cdr3_aa: CASSIVGWGETEAFF

v_call: TRBV5-1
d_call: NA
clone_size: NA
j_call: TRBJ2-7
cdr3_nt: TGCGCCAGCAGCTTGGATCGGGCTCAGGGGACTTACGAGCAGTACTTC
cdr3_aa: CASSLDRAQGTYEQYF

v_call: TRBV6-1
d_call: TRBD1
clone_size: NA
j_call: TRBJ2-2
cdr3_nt: TGTGCCAGCAGATTTACAGGGGGCCGGACCGGGGAGCTGTTTTTT
cdr3_aa: CASRFTGGRTGELFF

v_call: TRBV4-1
d_call: TRBD1
clone_size: NA
j_call: TRBJ1-1
cdr3_nt: TGCGCCAGCAGCCCGTGGACAGGGAGGATGGTCACTGAAGCTTTCTTT
cdr3_aa: CASSPWTGRMVTEAFF

v_call: TRBV28
d_call: TRBD2
clone_size: NA
j_call: TRBJ2-1
cdr3_nt: TGTGCCAGCAGTCCAACTAGCGGGGGGGTGTTCTTC
cdr3_aa: CASSPTSGGVFF

v_call: TRBV28
d_call: NA
clone_size: NA
j_call: TRBJ2-1
cdr3_nt: TGTGCCAGCAGTCCCCTGTATTATGAGCAGTTCTTC
cdr3_aa: CASSPLYYEQFF

v_call: TRBV27
d_call: NA
clone_size: NA
j_call: TRBJ2-4
cdr3_nt: TGTGCCAGCAGTCCCCGAATTCTGAAAGCGAGTGCCAAAAACATTCAGTACTTC
cdr3_aa: CASSPRILKASAKNIQYF

v_call: TRBV5-1
d_call: NA
clone_size: NA
j_call: TRBJ2-2
cdr3_nt: TGCGCCAGCAGCTTGACAAACACCGGGGAGCTGTTTTTT
cdr3_aa: CASSLTNTGELFF

v_call: TRBV25-1
d_call: NA
clone_size: NA
j_call: TRBJ2-5
cdr3_nt: TGTGCCAGCAGCTTACAGGGTTCGGAGACCCAGTACTTC
cdr3_aa: CASSLQGSETQYF

v_call: TRBV28
d_call: TRBD1
clone_size: NA
j_call: TRBJ2-1
cdr3_nt: TGTGCCAGCAGTTTACTTGGACAGGGAGCGGATGAGCAGTTCTTC
cdr3_aa: CASSLLGQGADEQFF

v_call: TRBV28
d_call: TRBD1
clone_size: few
j_call: TRBJ1-5
cdr3_nt: TGTGCCAGCAGCCCTTCCCCCTCGTGGCAGGGGGCCTCGCCCCAGCATTTT
cdr3_aa: CASSPSPSWQGASPQHF

v_call: TRBV5-1
d_call: TRBD2
clone_size: NA
j_call: TRBJ2-1
cdr3_nt: TGCGCCAGCACACCCCTAGCGGGAGGGAGCTCCTACAATGAGCAGTTCTTC
cdr3_aa: CASTPLAGGSSYNEQFF

v_call: TRBV2
d_call: NA
clone_size: few
j_call: TRBJ2-4
cdr3_nt: TGTGCCAGCAGTGAGGGGAATGTGGAGTACTTC
cdr3_aa: CASSEGNVEYF

v_call: TRBV5-1
d_call: NA
clone_size: NA
j_call: TRBJ1-1
cdr3_nt: TGCGCCAGCAGCTTGGTTGGGACACTGAACGCTGAAGCTTTCTTT
cdr3_aa: CASSLVGTLNAEAFF

v_call: TRBV18
d_call: TRBD2
clone_size: NA
j_call: TRBJ2-5
cdr3_nt: TGTGCCAGCTCCCCAGAGGGAGGGAGTGAGACCCAGTACTTC
cdr3_aa: CASSPEGGSETQYF

v_call: TRBV5-1
d_call: NA
clone_size: NA
j_call: TRBJ1-1
cdr3_nt: TGCGCCAGCAGCCCCGAAGTGGGTGTGAACACTGAAGCTTTCTTT
cdr3_aa: CASSPEVGVNTEAFF

v_call: TRBV6-5
d_call: NA
clone_size: NA
j_call: TRBJ1-1
cdr3_nt: TGTGCCAGCAAAGTTCCTGGGGGCACTGAAGCTTTCTTT
cdr3_aa: CASKVPGGTEAFF

v_call: TRBV29-1
d_call: NA
clone_size: NA
j_call: TRBJ2-2
cdr3_nt: TGCAGCGCAAGGGTCAACACCGGGGAGCTGTTTTTT
cdr3_aa: CSARVNTGELFF

v_call: TRBV4-1
d_call: NA
clone_size: few
j_call: TRBJ1-4
cdr3_nt: TGCGCCAGCAGCCTCCCTTCGGGCGGGAATGAAAAACTGTTTTTT
cdr3_aa: CASSLPSGGNEKLFF

v_call: TRBV15
d_call: TRBD2
clone_size: NA
j_call: TRBJ2-7
cdr3_nt: TGTGCCACCAGCAGGAATAGCGGGGCCTTGGGGGCCTACGAGCAGTACTTC
cdr3_aa: CATSRNSGALGAYEQYF

v_call: TRBV19
d_call: NA
clone_size: NA
j_call: TRBJ2-5
cdr3_nt: TGTGCCAGTAGTTACAGGGTCCAAGAGACCCAGTACTTC
cdr3_aa: CASSYRVQETQYF